Sequencing of this TCR beta chain was carried out in a study of control samples from healthy donors and cancer patients. With 3 bases clipped from V and 2 bases from J, the junction kept 9 bases outside the gene matches. Germline V lookup: CDR1 GTSNPN, CDR2 SVGIG (reference sequence). The CDR3 has 16 amino acids. The count of this clone is one. Produced via immunoSEQ multiplex PCR; TCRdb's table is partial and in-frame only. This repertoire shows some 30,000 clones, 70% to 90% found once; its top ten account for about 4.3%. The sequence was obtained from a female donor with melanoma. Sample: formalin-fixed, paraffin-embedded tissue. J is TRBJ2-1 and V is TRBV30; TRBD2 matches 8 bases. CDR3 loop: CAWRPAGVLAYNEQFF. The CDR3 nucleotides read TGTGCCTGGAGACCAGCGGGAGTCCTCGCCTACAATGAGCAGTTCTTC.